The clone carrying this TCR beta chain was picked up a small number of times. Its antigen is unknown. This CDR3 spans 14 amino acids. Trimming stripped 6 bases from V and 5 bases from J, with 14 bases between. Germline assignment: CDR1 MNHNY and CDR2 SVGAGI (reference sequence). This entry is derived from a study of STAT5B mutations in CD4+ large granular lymphocyte leukemia. The repertoire was sequenced with immunoSEQ multiplex PCR; TCRdb's copy has only in-frame clones and lacks some. The table lists tens of thousands of clones, approximately 75% of them singletons. Study results and limitations: Without putative leukemic clones, patient CD4-sorted repertoires remained more clonal than healthy CD4+ repertoires.

The chain carries TRBV6-6 and TRBJ2-4; D may be TRBD2 (6 bases). Material for sequencing was CD4+ T cells from blood buffy coats. This TCR was sampled from a human donor in good health. The CDR3 protein is CASSQRGGENIQYF. Here the CDR3 DNA reads TGTGCCAGCAGCCAGCGCGGAGGGGAAAACATTCAGTACTTC.